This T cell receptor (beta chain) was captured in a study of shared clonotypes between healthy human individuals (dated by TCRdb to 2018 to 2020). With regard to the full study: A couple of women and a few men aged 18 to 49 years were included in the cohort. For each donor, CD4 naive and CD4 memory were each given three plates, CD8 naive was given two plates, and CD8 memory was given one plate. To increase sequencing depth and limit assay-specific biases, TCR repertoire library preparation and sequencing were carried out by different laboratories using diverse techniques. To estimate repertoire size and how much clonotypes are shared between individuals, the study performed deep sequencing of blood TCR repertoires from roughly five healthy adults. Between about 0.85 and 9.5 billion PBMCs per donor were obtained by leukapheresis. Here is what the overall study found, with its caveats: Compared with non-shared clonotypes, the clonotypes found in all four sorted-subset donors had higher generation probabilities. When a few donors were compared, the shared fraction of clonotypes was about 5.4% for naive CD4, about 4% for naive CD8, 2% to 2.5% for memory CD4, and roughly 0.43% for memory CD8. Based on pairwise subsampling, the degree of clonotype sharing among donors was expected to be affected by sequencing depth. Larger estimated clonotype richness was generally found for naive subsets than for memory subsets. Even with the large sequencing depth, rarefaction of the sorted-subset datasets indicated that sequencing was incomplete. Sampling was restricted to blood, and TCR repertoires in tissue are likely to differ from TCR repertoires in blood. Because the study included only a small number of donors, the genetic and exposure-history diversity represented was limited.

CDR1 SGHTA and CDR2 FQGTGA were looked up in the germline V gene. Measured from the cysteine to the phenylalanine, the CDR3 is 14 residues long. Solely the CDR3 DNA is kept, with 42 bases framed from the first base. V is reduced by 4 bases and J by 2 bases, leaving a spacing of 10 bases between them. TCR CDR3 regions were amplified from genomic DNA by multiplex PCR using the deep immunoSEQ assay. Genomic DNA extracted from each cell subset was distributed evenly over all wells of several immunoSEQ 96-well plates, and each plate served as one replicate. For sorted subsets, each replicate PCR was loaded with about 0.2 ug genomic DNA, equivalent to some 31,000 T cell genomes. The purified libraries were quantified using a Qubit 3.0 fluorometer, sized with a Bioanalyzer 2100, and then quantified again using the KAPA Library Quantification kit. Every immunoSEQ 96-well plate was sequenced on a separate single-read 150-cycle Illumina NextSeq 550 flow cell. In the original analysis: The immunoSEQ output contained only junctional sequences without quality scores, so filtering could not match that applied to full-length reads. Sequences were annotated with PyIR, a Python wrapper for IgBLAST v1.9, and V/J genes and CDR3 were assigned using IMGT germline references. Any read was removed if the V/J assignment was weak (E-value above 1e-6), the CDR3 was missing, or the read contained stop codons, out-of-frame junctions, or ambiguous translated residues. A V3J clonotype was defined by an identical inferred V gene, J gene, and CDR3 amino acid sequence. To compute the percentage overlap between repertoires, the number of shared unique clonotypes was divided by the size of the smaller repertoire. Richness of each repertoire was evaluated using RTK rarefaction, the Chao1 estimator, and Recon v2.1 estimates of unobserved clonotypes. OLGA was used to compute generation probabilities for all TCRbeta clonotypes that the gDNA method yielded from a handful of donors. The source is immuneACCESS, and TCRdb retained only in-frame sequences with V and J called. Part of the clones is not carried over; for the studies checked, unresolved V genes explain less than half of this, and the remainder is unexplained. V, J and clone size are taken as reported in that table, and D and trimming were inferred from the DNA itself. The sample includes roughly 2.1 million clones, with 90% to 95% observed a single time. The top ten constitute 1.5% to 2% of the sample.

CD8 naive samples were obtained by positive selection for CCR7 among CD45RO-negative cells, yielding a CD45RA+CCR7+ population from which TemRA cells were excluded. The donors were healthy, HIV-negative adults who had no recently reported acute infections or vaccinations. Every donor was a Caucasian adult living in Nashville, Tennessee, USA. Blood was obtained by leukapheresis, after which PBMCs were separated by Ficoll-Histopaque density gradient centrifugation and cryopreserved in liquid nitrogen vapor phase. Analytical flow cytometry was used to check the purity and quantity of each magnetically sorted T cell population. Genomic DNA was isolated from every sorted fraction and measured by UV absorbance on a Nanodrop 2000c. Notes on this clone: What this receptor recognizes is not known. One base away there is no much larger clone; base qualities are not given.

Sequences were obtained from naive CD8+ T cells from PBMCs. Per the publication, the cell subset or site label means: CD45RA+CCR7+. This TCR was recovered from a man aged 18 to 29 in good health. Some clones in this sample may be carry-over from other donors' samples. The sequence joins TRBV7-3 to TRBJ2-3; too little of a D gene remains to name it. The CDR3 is CASSSAGFTDTQYF. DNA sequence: TGTGCCAGCAGCTCCGCCGGATTCACAGATACGCAGTATTTT. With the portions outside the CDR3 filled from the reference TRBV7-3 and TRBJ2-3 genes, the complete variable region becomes GAGVSQTPSNKVTEKGKYVELRCDPISGHTALYWYRQSLGQGPEFLIYFQGTGAADDSGLPNDRFFAVRPEGSVSTLKIQRTERGDSAVYLCASSSAGFTDTQYFGPGTRLTVL.